This T cell receptor (beta chain) derives from a study of identical twins. On this clonotype itself: The target antigen is unknown.

Points from the study as a whole: Some out-of-frame alpha sequences were shared by twins, and these showed excess low generation probability. While abundant cord blood beta clonotypes carried fewer insertions, memory repertoires showed no such pattern. The analysis was cross-sectional rather than longitudinal within donors.

TCRdb used MiXCR to reprocess the 5' RACE reads, holding one entry per CDR3 protein. Of hundreds of thousands of distinct CDR3 sequences listed, about 12% were seen once; the top ten hold 1.5% to 2%. This sample also appeared in a second study, on yellow fever vaccine responses in identical twins.

The source is a woman between 18 and 30 years old in good health. Sequencing used PBMCs.

The CDR3 sequence: CASKAPGTGGNQVHQETQYF. CDR3 nucleotide sequence: TGCGCCAGCAAAGCTCCCGGGACAGGGGGTAATCAGGTTCACCAAGAGACCCAGTACTTC. The chain combines TRBV23-1 with TRBJ2-5, with TRBD1 matching 11 bases. TRBV23-1 is annotated as an ORF whose role is uncertain. This CDR3 has 20 amino acids. Trimming cost V 7 bases and J 0 bases; bases outside gene matches: 19.